Below are 19 T cell receptor beta chains sequenced from a single sample in a study of CD8 T cells in ankylosing spondylitis. From the 5' RACE reads, TCRdb called clonotypes with MiXCR, one entry per CDR3 protein. Found here are roughly 230,000 distinct CDR3 sequences, 15% to 20% of them singletons; the top ten hold under 40%. Sequenced sample: blood, either unsorted or a sorted T cell fraction (not recorded which). The receptors were gathered from a male donor with ankylosing spondylitis or in good health (not recorded which).

This clonotype was seen a handful of times. The rearrangement uses TRBV11-2 and TRBJ2-1; a possible D gene is TRBD2 (5 bases). Between the trimmed V and J ends, which lost 5 bases and 12 bases, there was a span of 20 bases. The CDR3 loop spans 14 amino acids. Germline V gene data show CDR1 as SGHAT and CDR2 as FQNNGV. This CDR3 is CASSTYRAPRGQFF. The CDR3, as DNA: TGTGCCAGCAGCACCTACCGGGCCCCCCGGGGGCAGTTCTTC.

This clonotype has at least ten counts. The rearrangement joins TRBV29-1 to TRBJ1-2; D gene ambiguous. CDR1 SQVTM and CDR2 ANQGSEA come from the germline V gene. The V gene lost 8 bases and the J gene lost 8 bases, with 27 bases spanning the gap. The length of the CDR3 is 15 residues. The CDR3 DNA reads as TGCAGCATTCTTGTGCCGGCTGGTCTCATGGGCGGCTACACCTTC. Translated, it gives CSILVPAGLMGGYTF.

A few counts support this clonotype. The chain recombines TRBV11-2 with TRBJ2-1; no clear D. Trimming took 2 bases from V and 3 from J, leaving 11 bases between them. From germline, CDR1 is SGHAT and CDR2 FQNNGV. The CDR3 totals 15 residues. The CDR3 region has the DNA TGTGCCAGCAGCTTATCGGAACTCCGCTACAATGAGCAGTTCTTC. Translated: CASSLSELRYNEQFF.

This clonotype appeared many times. CDR3 amino acids: CASSFALWTGELFF. In nucleotides, the CDR3 is TGTGCCAGCAGTTTTGCCCTGTGGACCGGGGAGCTGTTTTTT. The J gene is TRBJ2-2, the V gene TRBV27; D uncertain. CDR3 size: 14 residues. Looked up from germline, CDR1 is MNHEY and CDR2 is SMNVEV (reference sequence). Deletions cut 3 bases from V and 5 bases from J, with 10 bases between.

This clonotype showed up just a few times. The chain recombines TRBV4-3 with TRBJ2-7; 12 nucleotides align to TRBD2. The CDR3 contains 16 residues. The J segment lost 6 bases and the V segment lost 0 bases, leaving 6 bases of the junction unmatched. CDR1 and CDR2 from the germline V gene are LGHNA and YSLEER. In DNA, the CDR3 is TGCGCCAGCAGCCAAGATACCGGACTAGCGGGAAGCGAGCAGTACTTC. This codes for CASSQDTGLAGSEQYF.

This clonotype was counted between two and nine times. The rearrangement links TRBV20-1 to TRBJ2-1, with 8 bases lining up with TRBD2. V lost 5 bases, J lost 2 bases, and 5 bases stayed unmatched. Germline lookup yields CDR1 DFQATT and CDR2 SNEGSKA (reference sequence). The CDR3 consists of 14 residues. The CDR3: CSAVTREAYNEQFF. The CDR3, as DNA: TGCAGTGCTGTTACGCGGGAGGCCTACAATGAGCAGTTCTTC.

The V and J genes are TRBV20-1 and TRBJ2-1, with 14 bases matching TRBD2. There are 17 residues in the CDR3. V trimming: 6 bases; J trimming: 8 bases; junction bases outside the gene matches: 15. Germline CDR1 is DFQATT and CDR2 is SNEGSKA (reference sequence). CDR3 DNA sequence: TGCAGTGCCGGTCGTGGGACTAGCGGGAGATTTCGCTATGAGCAGTTCTTC. Protein: CSAGRGTSGRFRYEQFF.

This clonotype showed up many times. The V and J genes are TRBV7-3 and TRBJ1-1; 8 bases align to TRBD1. This CDR3 has 14 amino acids. Per germline, CDR1 SGHTA and CDR2 FQGTGA. Trimming at V came to 3 bases and at J to 1 base, leaving 1 base not matched to a gene. CDR3 protein: CASSLTGENTEAFF. The CDR3 region has the DNA TGTGCCAGCAGCTTGACAGGGGAGAACACTGAAGCTTTCTTT.

V gene TRBV7-3 combines with J gene TRBJ2-1; TRBD2 agrees at 8 bases. The CDR3 sequence is 16 residues long. From germline, CDR1 is SGHTA and CDR2 FQGTGA. V was pared by 5 bases and J by 5 bases, with 11 bases of the junction left unmatched. CDR3 DNA: TGTGCCAGCAGCCTGGCAACTAGCGGAACCAACAATGAGCAGTTCTTC. This gives the protein CASSLATSGTNNEQFF.

This clonotype was detected a few times. This rearrangement joins TRBV12-3 or TRBV12-4 to TRBJ2-1; 9 bases fit TRBD1. The CDR3 contains 14 residues. CDR3 residues: CATGGHVSYNEQFF. The CDR3 coding sequence is TGTGCGACAGGGGGACACGTCTCCTACAATGAGCAGTTCTTC.

The V gene is TRBV9, the J gene TRBJ2-3; D is unresolved. The CDR3 extends over 18 amino acids. Trimming stripped 0 bases from V and 1 base from J, with 18 bases between. The germline V gene has CDR1 SGDLS and CDR2 YYNGEE. The DNA of the CDR3 is TGTGCCAGCAGCGTAGTTCCCCACCCCTGGGTCCGCACAGATACGCAGTATTTT. This sequence encodes CASSVVPHPWVRTDTQYF.

This clonotype was counted between two and nine times. The chain recombines TRBV24-1 with TRBJ2-1, with TRBD2 matching over 7 bases. With V trimmed by 3 bases and J by 6 bases, 7 bases remained unmatched. This CDR3 region has 15 residues. CDR1 is KGHDR, CDR2 SFDVKD, per germline. CDR3 sequence: CATSDLAGATNEQFF. The CDR3 DNA follows: TGTGCCACCAGTGATCTGGCGGGAGCTACCAATGAGCAGTTCTTC.

This chain links TRBV12-3 or TRBV12-4 with TRBJ2-1; D may be TRBD2 (5 bases). This CDR3 is built from 15 residues. The V and J ends lost 6 bases and 6 bases respectively, with 18 bases between them. The CDR3 reads CASSPFIEGSNEQFF. The DNA for the CDR3 is TGTGCCAGCAGCCCTTTTATCGAGGGAAGCAATGAGCAGTTCTTC.

This sequence joins TRBV4-1 and TRBJ2-7; 9 nucleotides agree with TRBD1. The CDR3 has 15 residues. CDR1 is MGHRA and CDR2 is YSYEKL in the germline V gene. V lost 1 base to trimming and J lost 3 bases; unmatched junction nucleotides: 4. The CDR3 DNA is TGCGCCAGCAGCCAAGTACGACAGGGGGTCTACGAGCAGTACTTC. As protein: CASSQVRQGVYEQYF.

The chain employs TRBV12-3 or TRBV12-4 and TRBJ2-1, with D tentatively TRBD2 (5 bases). The CDR3 loop spans 12 amino acids. The CDR3 is CAVGRLYNEQFF. The CDR3 DNA reads as TGTGCAGTGGGGAGATTGTACAATGAGCAGTTCTTC.

This chain connects TRBV14 to TRBJ2-1; 10 bases are a match to TRBD2. The CDR3 runs 16 residues. The trim removed 4 bases at V and 9 bases at J, leaving 12 bases unmatched. Germline V gene data show CDR1 as SGHDN and CDR2 as FVKESK. DNA of the CDR3: TGTGCCAGCAGCCCTGATATGCTAGCGGGAGCTGCTGAGCAGTTCTTC. This codes for CASSPDMLAGAAEQFF.

This clonotype appeared a few times. This chain connects TRBV6-2 or TRBV6-3 to TRBJ2-2; 8 nucleotides line up with TRBD1. In germline, CDR1 is MNHEY, CDR2 SVGEGT. The CDR3 spans 14 residues. The J segment lost 6 bases and the V segment lost 5 bases, leaving 5 bases of the junction unmatched. CDR3 in amino acids: CASSHATGAGELFF. DNA for the CDR3: TGTGCCAGCAGTCACGCGACAGGGGCCGGGGAGCTGTTTTTT.

In this sample, this clonotype turned up many times. The chain links TRBV12-3 or TRBV12-4 to TRBJ2-5; 10 bases are a match to TRBD1. The CDR3 spans 16 residues. V was pared by 5 bases and J by 2 bases, with 8 bases of the junction left unmatched. This CDR3 reads CASSTGDRGRQETQYF. The CDR3 nucleotides read TGTGCCAGCAGTACTGGGGACAGGGGCCGGCAAGAGACCCAGTACTTC.

J is TRBJ1-2 and V is TRBV12-2; the D call in the table, TRBD1, was not verified against the DNA. TRBV12-2 is noted as a pseudogene. This CDR3 region has 16 residues. DNA for the CDR3: TGTGCAAGTCGCGACAGCTCGGACCATGGCGGCTATGGCTACACCTTC. Translating it yields CASRDSSDHGGYGYTF.